This is a list of T cell receptor beta chains from one sample in a study of T-cell memory formation after mild COVID-19. TCRdb recomputed calls from the 5' RACE reads with MiXCR, one row per CDR3 protein. Here the sample spans about 540,000 distinct CDR3 sequences, roughly 21% being singletons. The sample comprised PBMCs or a T cell subset sorted from them (not recorded which). The receptors come from an adult woman who had mild COVID-19 (a few samples of this study predate the infection). Cell type and time point are not known. Each CDR3 is given with its conserved first and last residue. The D gene is left open where the match is weak.

D gene: TRBD1; V gene: TRBV9; CDR3 protein: CASSGGQASTGPSYNEQFF
D gene: TRBD2; V gene: TRBV19; CDR3 protein: CASSIVSGSSYNEQFF
D gene: NA; V gene: TRBV5-1; CDR3 protein: CASSLASTLYNEQFF
D gene: TRBD1; V gene: TRBV7-2; CDR3 protein: CASSMSGTGHGTIYF
D gene: NA; V gene: TRBV4-1; CDR3 protein: CASSQGREAFF
D gene: NA; V gene: TRBV29-1; CDR3 protein: CSVVKRADNEQFF
D gene: NA; V gene: TRBV4-3; CDR3 protein: CASSQDILDTQYF
D gene: NA; V gene: TRBV9; CDR3 protein: CASSVGTGEGTDTQYF
D gene: NA; V gene: TRBV29-1; CDR3 protein: CSVEPTVGELFF
D gene: NA; V gene: TRBV5-1; CDR3 protein: CASSGTLTFGTDTQYF
D gene: NA; V gene: TRBV5-5; CDR3 protein: CASSLRIESYEQYF
D gene: TRBD1; V gene: TRBV20-1; CDR3 protein: CSARDLAGGYTEAFF
D gene: NA; V gene: TRBV24-1; CDR3 protein: CATSDSEGDEQFF
D gene: TRBD2; V gene: TRBV7-9; CDR3 protein: CASSRTGGRTDTQYF
D gene: NA; V gene: TRBV21-1; CDR3 protein: CASSKGVLRGKTQYF
D gene: TRBD1; V gene: TRBV5-1; CDR3 protein: CASSFSSPGQGLGSGANVLTF
D gene: TRBD2; V gene: TRBV27; CDR3 protein: CASSTPAGPTDTQYF
D gene: NA; V gene: TRBV19; CDR3 protein: CASSIVGINIQYF
D gene: NA; V gene: TRBV12-3/TRBV12-4; CDR3 protein: CASRDQEDQEYF
D gene: NA; V gene: TRBV4-3; CDR3 protein: CASSQKQADQETQYF
D gene: NA; V gene: TRBV20-1; CDR3 protein: CSATKAFSYNEQFF
D gene: TRBD1; V gene: TRBV7-8; CDR3 protein: CASSSSGGRGQFF
D gene: NA; V gene: TRBV30; CDR3 protein: CAWSVPPIEQYF
D gene: TRBD2; V gene: TRBV5-1; CDR3 protein: CASSSRLAGLNTGELFF
D gene: TRBD1; V gene: TRBV7-9; CDR3 protein: CASSPGTAVSYNEQFF
D gene: NA; V gene: TRBV6-1; CDR3 protein: CASRGGQPNTGELFF
D gene: TRBD2; V gene: TRBV5-4; CDR3 protein: CASSLRLAGGTDTQYF
D gene: NA; V gene: TRBV4-1; CDR3 protein: CASSQYSTSQTGTEAFF
D gene: NA; V gene: TRBV9; CDR3 protein: CASSPYLWEDYGYTF
D gene: NA; V gene: TRBV20-1; CDR3 protein: CSARDAVQANTGELFF
D gene: NA; V gene: TRBV27; CDR3 protein: CASSFAYSNQPQHF
D gene: TRBD2; V gene: TRBV6-6; CDR3 protein: CASSYGSGSGMDEQFF
D gene: TRBD1; V gene: TRBV27; CDR3 protein: CASSLGQGGSSPLHF